The rows below give T cell receptor beta chains drawn from one sample of a study of blood T cell repertoires in COVID-19. Data came from immunoSEQ multiplex PCR; TCRdb stores just in-frame clones and leaves some out. The sample holds under 300,000 clones; around 90% are singletons and the top ten take 2% to 2.5%. The sequencing input was PBMCs or T cells enriched from blood (not recorded which). The receptors here all came from a woman aged 55-69 years in a cohort exposed to, infected with or recovered from COVID-19 (not recorded which). Each CDR3 is given with its conserved first and last residue. Each record gives: CDR3 length, V gene, J gene, CDR3 protein.

length: 17; V: TRBV7-9; J: TRBJ2-6; CDR3: CASSLGQGAAGANVLTF
length: 16; V: TRBV11-1; J: TRBJ2-5; CDR3: CASSQTNRANKETQYF
length: 15; V: TRBV18; J: TRBJ2-2; CDR3: CASSPPAPSTGELFF
length: 18; V: TRBV10-1; J: TRBJ2-1; CDR3: CASSEFGASGSRGNEQFF
length: 13; V: TRBV18; J: TRBJ1-1; CDR3: CASSRGTPPEAFF
length: 16; V: TRBV15; J: TRBJ2-3; CDR3: CATSRDQGIGTDTQYF
length: 16; V: TRBV5-4; J: TRBJ2-2; CDR3: CASSLPGQKNTGELFF
length: 18; V: TRBV4-3; J: TRBJ2-3; CDR3: CASSQDPRDRYFTDTQYF
length: 17; V: TRBV7-2; J: TRBJ1-6; CDR3: CASSLAVTSSYNSPLHF
length: 16; V: TRBV7-8; J: TRBJ2-7; CDR3: CASSQRTSGRAYEQYF
length: 16; V: TRBV19; J: TRBJ2-1; CDR3: CASSTGLAGGNNEQFF
length: 17; V: TRBV4-2; J: TRBJ2-1; CDR3: CASSQDRVADASNEQFF
length: 16; V: TRBV28; J: TRBJ1-6; CDR3: CASSQFRFSGDSPLHF
length: 14; V: TRBV2; J: TRBJ2-3; CDR3: CASAGAGGTDTQYF
length: 12; V: TRBV28; J: TRBJ1-1; CDR3: CASSFGVTEAFF
length: 14; V: TRBV6-5; J: TRBJ2-7; CDR3: CASSRPSGRGEQYF
length: 13; V: TRBV19; J: TRBJ1-3; CDR3: CASSTLSGNTIYF
length: 14; V: TRBV6-4; J: TRBJ2-1; CDR3: CASSDWGLENEQFF
length: 17; V: TRBV5-1; J: TRBJ2-1; CDR3: CASSLAQGPSSYNEQFF
length: 14; V: TRBV9; J: TRBJ2-7; CDR3: CASSVTSGMYEQYF
length: 14; V: TRBV6-1; J: TRBJ2-7; CDR3: CASSEGGGSYEQYF
length: 13; V: TRBV19; J: TRBJ2-2; CDR3: CASGTGDTGELFF
length: 15; V: TRBV6-2/TRBV6-3; J: TRBJ2-7; CDR3: CASSYGDSRYYEQYF
length: 15; V: TRBV29-1; J: TRBJ2-2; CDR3: CSVEDGVQGTGELFF
length: 14; V: TRBV7-9; J: TRBJ1-2; CDR3: CASSSGQGGHGYTF
length: 15; V: TRBV9; J: TRBJ2-1; CDR3: CASSLRLAVYNEQFF
length: 14; V: TRBV18; J: TRBJ2-1; CDR3: CASSPGTVNNEQFF
length: 16; V: TRBV18; J: TRBJ1-5; CDR3: CASSAGTGGLGQPQHF
length: 15; V: TRBV7-2; J: TRBJ2-5; CDR3: CASSFSGGSSETQYF
length: 16; V: TRBV7-6; J: TRBJ2-1; CDR3: CASSSVGLAGSNEQFF
length: 21; V: TRBV4-2; J: TRBJ2-1; CDR3: CASSQGRDRLLAGGPSNEQFF
length: 14; V: TRBV29-1; J: TRBJ2-7; CDR3: CSVTGQGITYEQYF
length: 17; V: TRBV23-1; J: TRBJ2-2; CDR3: CASSLDGRGGNTGELFF
length: 14; V: TRBV5-1; J: TRBJ2-1; CDR3: CASRRAGGNNEQFF
length: 17; V: TRBV19; J: TRBJ2-2; CDR3: CASSTPSGGVRTGELFF
length: 12; V: TRBV9; J: TRBJ2-7; CDR3: CASSFRSYEQYF
length: 12; V: TRBV11-2; J: TRBJ1-2; CDR3: CASSLDRDGYTF
length: 18; V: TRBV7-3; J: TRBJ2-2; CDR3: CASSFPGLAAEYTGELFF
length: 14; V: TRBV19; J: TRBJ1-5; CDR3: CASSRDSNNQPQHF
length: 14; V: TRBV11-1; J: TRBJ2-5; CDR3: CASSLEGLQETQYF
length: 15; V: TRBV6-5; J: TRBJ1-6; CDR3: CASRTPQGVTSPLHF